The clone carrying this T cell receptor beta chain was recorded a few times. Its matching antigen is unknown. TCRdb recomputed calls from the 5' RACE reads with MiXCR, one row per CDR3 protein. The sample lists around 370,000 distinct CDR3 sequences, around 21% occurring once. The entry originates in a study of T-cell memory formation after mild COVID-19. This CDR3 is 14 amino acids long. Germline V lookup: CDR1 DFQATT, CDR2 SNEGSKA (reference sequence). V was shortened by 7 bases and J by 6 bases, with 21 bases between the two germline ends. The study, taken as a whole, reports: Whether second-wave clones peaking at day 37 were SARS-CoV-2 specific went unconfirmed. Contracting CD4+ clones lay largely in CM and EM, with CD8+ ones residing in EMRA. Memory from before infection featured some responding clones, which suggests cross-reactive memory joined.

The chain uses TRBV20-1 and TRBJ1-2; D may be TRBD1 (6 bases). The TCR was taken from an adult woman who had mild COVID-19 (a few samples of this study predate the infection). Cell type and time point are not known. Sequences were obtained from PBMCs or a T cell subset sorted from them (not recorded which). Written as DNA, the CDR3 is TGCAGTGTTACGGACAGATCTGGTCTGAATGGCTACACCTTC. As protein: CSVTDRSGLNGYTF.